The 20 T cell receptor beta chains below come from one sample, sequenced in a study of blood T cell repertoires in COVID-19. The assay was immunoSEQ multiplex PCR, and TCRdb's table has in-frame clones only and misses some. The table records nearly 200,000 clones, around 85% of them present only once. Sequencing input: peripheral blood. Receptors were obtained from a woman in her 70s with acute or convalescent COVID-19.

The V call is TRBV7-3, the J call TRBJ2-5, with 9 bases aligning to TRBD1. Trimming removed 5 bases from V and 5 bases from J; junction bases left unmatched: 15. This CDR3 is 17 amino acids long. Germline V gene lookup returns CDR1 SGHTA and CDR2 FQGTGA. In nucleotides, the CDR3 is TGTGCCAGCAGCCTACTGGGACACAGGGGGCGCGGGGAGACCCAGTACTTC. It yields the protein CASSLLGHRGRGETQYF.

The rearrangement joins TRBV20-1 to TRBJ1-1; D ambiguous. V was shortened by 3 bases and J by 11 bases, with 13 bases between the two germline ends. The CDR3 loop spans 11 amino acids. Germline V gene lookup returns CDR1 DFQATT and CDR2 SNEGSKA (reference sequence). In nucleotides, the CDR3 is TGCAGTGCTAGTGGTGGTCTAGAGGCTTTCTTT. Its translation: CSASGGLEAFF.

The rearrangement uses TRBV5-1 and TRBJ1-2; possible D gene TRBD1, 5 bases. Trimming stripped 0 bases from V and 4 bases from J, with 13 bases between. Germline-derived CDR1 and CDR2 are SGHRS and YFSETQ. The CDR3 has 15 residues. The CDR3 protein is CASSLESGGGYGYTF. The CDR3 coding sequence is TGCGCCAGCAGCTTGGAGTCGGGGGGAGGCTATGGCTACACCTTC. Full variable domain (remainder filled in from reference TRBV5-1 and TRBJ1-2): KAGVTQTPRYLIKTRGQQVTLSCSPISGHRSVSWYQQTPGQGLQFLFEYFSETQRNKGNFPGRFSGRQFSNSRSEMNVSTLELGDSALYLCASSLESGGGYGYTFGSGTRLTVV.

The chain joins TRBV28 to TRBJ1-5; unclear D gene. The germline CDR1 and CDR2 sequences are MDHEN and SYDVKM. V was pared by 6 bases and J by 6 bases, with 15 bases between. This CDR3 spans 14 amino acids. CDR3 nucleotides: TGTGCCAGCAGCCTCCCAGGCGAGGGTCAGCCCCAGCATTTT. Translating gives CASSLPGEGQPQHF.

J is TRBJ2-5 and V is TRBV28; unclear D gene. Deletions cut 1 base from V and 6 bases from J, with 6 bases between. The CDR3 sequence is 12 residues long. The germline V gene has CDR1 MDHEN and CDR2 SYDVKM. In DNA, the CDR3 is TGTGCCAGCAGTTTATATCGTAAGACCCAGTACTTC. It codes for CASSLYRKTQYF.

The rearrangement uses TRBV28 and TRBJ1-4, with D unclear. The CDR3 runs 11 residues. Germline values: CDR1 MDHEN, CDR2 SYDVKM. The V end lost 5 bases, the J end lost 7 bases, and 5 bases lay between the germline ends. The CDR3 loop reads CASSPREKLFF. The CDR3 DNA reads as TGTGCCAGCAGTCCGCGTGAAAAACTGTTTTTT. The variable domain in full, with the rest retrieved from reference TRBV28 and TRBJ1-4, is DVKVTQSSRYLVKRTGEKVFLECVQDMDHENMFWYRQDPGLGLRLIYFSYDVKMKEKGDIPEGYSVSREKKERFSLILESASTNQTSMYLCASSPREKLFFGSGTQLSVL.

This clone has more than one count but fewer than ten. The V and J genes are TRBV5-4 and TRBJ2-3, with no clear D. CDR1 is SGHNT, CDR2 YYREEE, per germline (reference sequence). The CDR3 has 13 amino acids. V dropped 3 bases and J dropped 1 base, with 6 bases sitting between them. For the CDR3, the DNA is TGTGCCAGCAGCTCCCCAGGCACAGATACGCAGTATTTT. Its translation: CASSSPGTDTQYF.

V usage is TRBV6-6 and J usage is TRBJ1-4; a weak D match, TRBD1 (6 bases). CDR1 MNHNY and CDR2 SVGAGI come from the germline V gene (reference sequence). Trimming removed 8 bases from V and 0 bases from J, with 10 bases in between. The length of the CDR3 is 14 residues. CDR3 DNA: TGTGCCAGCGGGGGCGGAGCAACTAATGAAAAACTGTTTTTT. This sequence encodes CASGGGATNEKLFF.

This chain links TRBV29-1 with TRBJ1-1; D is possibly TRBD1 (6 bases). Deletions cut 6 bases from V and 4 bases from J, with 15 bases between. CDR3 length: 13 amino acids. The germline V gene encodes CDR1 SQVTM and CDR2 ANQGSEA. CDR3 residues: CSVGGAGFTEAFF. For the CDR3, the DNA is TGCAGCGTGGGGGGGGCAGGGTTCACTGAAGCTTTCTTT.

V and J are TRBV27 and TRBJ1-5; D is ambiguous. CDR1 is MNHEY and CDR2 is SMNVEV in the germline V gene (reference sequence). This CDR3 has 15 residues. V lost 5 bases to trimming and J lost 2 bases, with 13 bases between them. The CDR3: CASSVGGLGNQPQHF. The CDR3 nucleotides read TGTGCCAGCAGTGTTGGAGGATTGGGCAATCAGCCCCAGCATTTT.

This chain links TRBV4-1 with TRBJ2-5, with a possible D match to TRBD2 (5 bases). Germline CDR1 and CDR2: MGHRA and YSYEKL. V lost 2 bases, J lost 5 bases, and 21 bases lay in between. This CDR3 is 17 amino acids long. DNA of the CDR3: TGCGCCAGCAGCCAAATCATACCGAACCGGCGGGTGGAGACCCAGTACTTC. Amino acid sequence: CASSQIIPNRRVETQYF.

The chain links TRBV10-3 to TRBJ1-3, with a weak D call TRBD1 (6 bases). The germline V gene has CDR1 ENHRY and CDR2 SYGVKD. The V end lost 10 bases, the J end lost 0 bases, and 16 bases lay between the germline ends. The CDR3 totals 15 residues. The CDR3 sequence is CATGQGFISGNTIYF. CDR3 sequence (DNA): TGTGCCACCGGCCAGGGGTTCATCTCTGGAAACACCATATATTTT.

V and J are TRBV3-1 (or the pseudogene TRBV3-2) and TRBJ1-1; unclear D gene. V dropped 2 bases and J dropped 11 bases, with 12 bases sitting between them. The CDR3 is 12 amino acids. CDR1 and CDR2 (germline): LGHDT, YNNKEL (reference sequence). As DNA, the CDR3 is TGTGCCAGCAGCCAATACCGGGTCGGGGCTTTCTTT. Translated, it gives CASSQYRVGAFF.

The chain combines TRBV10-3 with TRBJ1-1; the D gene is possibly TRBD1 (6 bases). Germline V gene lookup returns CDR1 ENHRY and CDR2 SYGVKD. V was trimmed by 4 bases and J by 5 bases, leaving 20 bases between them. The CDR3 sequence is 16 residues long. The chain's CDR3 is CAISATIGGAQTEAFF. Here the CDR3 DNA reads TGTGCCATCAGTGCCACGATCGGGGGGGCGCAAACTGAAGCTTTCTTT.

This chain uses TRBV28 with TRBJ1-6; D unresolved. CDR3 length equals 15 residues. The ends were cut back, 4 bases at V and 15 bases at J, with 22 bases in the middle. Germline values: CDR1 MDHEN, CDR2 SYDVKM. The CDR3: CASSSMTSSLLYLHF. The CDR3 nucleotides read TGTGCCAGCAGTTCCATGACATCCTCCCTCCTTTACCTCCACTTT.

With regard to this clone: One end of the junction does not line up with germline, which may come from a read error. This chain connects TRBV29-1 to TRBJ1-4; D is possibly TRBD1 (5 bases). Per the germline V gene, CDR1 is SQVTM and CDR2 is ANQGSEA. The CDR3 loop spans 16 amino acids. The CDR3 DNA sequence: TGCAACGTTGTCCTCCGGGGGAGGGCAACTAATGAAAAACTGTTTTTT. Protein sequence: CNVVLRGRATNEKLFF.

The chain is built from TRBV15 and TRBJ2-1; the D gene is possibly TRBD2 (6 bases). The V gene lost 7 bases and the J gene lost 8 bases, with 15 bases spanning the gap. CDR3 size: 13 residues. Germline V gene sequence: CDR1 LNHNV, CDR2 YYDKDF (reference sequence). The CDR3 DNA follows: TGTGCCACCAAGGGGTGGGGGGACGATGAGCAGTTCTTC. This codes for CATKGWGDDEQFF.

The V gene is TRBV18, the J gene TRBJ2-5; the D gene is possibly TRBD2 (5 bases). Germline loops: CDR1 KGHSH, CDR2 LQKENI. The V gene lost 3 bases and the J gene lost 6 bases, with 14 bases spanning the gap. The CDR3 has 14 residues. The CDR3, as DNA: TGTGCCAGCTCACCTCCTGACTACTTTAAGACCCAGTACTTC. This gives the protein CASSPPDYFKTQYF. Using reference TRBV18 and TRBJ2-5 for the parts outside the CDR3, the full variable domain is NAGVMQNPRHLVRRRGQEARLRCSPMKGHSHVYWYRQLPEEGLKFMVYLQKENIIDESGMPKERFSAEFPKEGPSILRIQQVVRGDSAAYFCASSPPDYFKTQYFGPGTRLLVL.

The J gene is TRBJ1-4, the V gene TRBV7-9; D may be TRBD1 (5 bases). Trimming took 1 base from V and 10 from J, leaving 13 bases between them. Germline CDR1 SEHNR, CDR2 FQNEAQ (reference sequence). CDR3 length: 14 amino acids. The CDR3 loop is CASSLGQGVAKLFF. The CDR3 bases are TGTGCCAGCAGCTTAGGTCAGGGTGTGGCAAAACTGTTTTTT.

The chain couples TRBV9 to TRBJ2-1, with D perhaps matching TRBD2 (6 bases). The CDR3 runs 16 residues. CDR1 is SGDLS and CDR2 is YYNGEE in the germline V gene. The ends were cut back, 0 bases at V and 0 bases at J, with 10 bases in the middle. The CDR3 loop reads CASSVGAGSSYNEQFF. CDR3 nucleotides: TGTGCCAGCAGCGTAGGGGCGGGGAGCTCCTACAATGAGCAGTTCTTC.